This T cell receptor beta chain was sequenced for a study of OX40 agonist ivuxolimab in advanced cancers. A single count supports this clone. Clones were read by immunoSEQ multiplex PCR, and TCRdb kept only the in-frame ones, dropping some. Here the sample spans approximately 70,000 clones, approximately 78% being singletons. This CDR3 region has 16 residues. Germline V gene data show CDR1 as SGHVS and CDR2 as FQNEAQ. The V and J ends lost 4 bases and 0 bases respectively, with 15 bases between them. The receptor comes from an adult with an advanced solid tumor such as melanoma, head and neck, liver or kidney cancer. The chain is built from TRBV7-8 and TRBJ2-5, with TRBD1 as a possible D gene (6 bases). This material consisted of CD4+ or CD8+ T cells sorted from blood, taken in a trial of the OX40 agonist ivuxolimab. The chain's CDR3 is CASSSRGTQYQETQYF. Here the CDR3 DNA reads TGTGCCAGCAGCTCCCGAGGGACACAGTACCAAGAGACCCAGTACTTC.